These 26 T cell receptor beta chains were sequenced from one sample in a study of CD4 T cells in relation to SARS-CoV-2 and coronaviruses. For these TCRs, the target antigens are not known. Here immunoSEQ multiplex PCR was the method, and the copy in TCRdb shows in-frame clones only, minus some. Seen here are almost 20,000 clones, approximately 70% observed once, and the top ten hold under 25%. Unexposed donor CD4+ T cells date from 2011-2018, before the COVID-19 pandemic. The cells were cultured for 9 to 11 days before CD4+ T cells were isolated. Sequencing was carried out using CD4+ T cells from PBMCs, cultured in vitro. These receptors originate from a human donor in good health.

V and J are TRBV27 and TRBJ2-7; 10 nucleotides align to TRBD2. The CDR3 length is 15 residues. Germline-derived CDR1 and CDR2 are MNHEY and SMNVEV (reference sequence). The junction had 8 bases not matched to a gene; V was cut back by 6 bases and J by 3 bases. CDR3 DNA sequence: TGTGCCAGCAGCCACGGGACTAGCGAGGACTACGAGCAGTACTTC. Translating it yields CASSHGTSEDYEQYF.

The chain links TRBV19 to TRBJ2-6; TRBD1 agrees at 9 bases. Trimming at V came to 5 bases and at J to 0 bases, leaving 11 bases not matched to a gene. Germline values: CDR1 LNHDA, CDR2 SQIVND (reference sequence). This CDR3 spans 19 amino acids. This CDR3 reads CASSLSLGQGYSGANVLTF. The CDR3 bases are TGTGCCAGTAGTTTGTCCCTGGGACAGGGATACTCTGGGGCCAACGTCCTGACTTTC.

This clone was seen only a few times. The chain carries TRBV19 and TRBJ1-2; D uncertain. Germline V gives CDR1 LNHDA, CDR2 SQIVND (reference sequence). The CDR3 totals 15 residues. The V gene lost 2 bases and the J gene lost 2 bases, with 12 bases spanning the gap. This CDR3 is CASSITSGTNYGYTF. CDR3 nucleotides: TGTGCCAGTAGTATAACTTCCGGAACCAACTATGGCTACACCTTC.

Only a few counts were recorded for this clone. J is TRBJ2-7 and V is TRBV6-1, with a weak D call TRBD2 (5 bases). The length of the CDR3 is 15 residues. Germline CDR1 is MNHNS and CDR2 is SASEGT. The V end lost 2 bases, the J end lost 0 bases, and 11 bases lay between the germline ends. CDR3 DNA: TGTGCCAGCAGTGAACGGACGGGGAGCTCCTACGAGCAGTACTTC. This gives the protein CASSERTGSSYEQYF.

This chain's CDR3 is CASSYSIQGGHGYTF. The CDR3 nucleotides are TGTGCCAGCAGTTACTCGATCCAGGGGGGGCATGGCTACACCTTC. The chain couples TRBV6-6 to TRBJ1-2; 7 bases match TRBD1. With 0 bases clipped from V and 6 bases from J, the junction kept 7 bases outside the gene matches. The germline V gene has CDR1 MNHNY and CDR2 SVGAGI (reference sequence). The CDR3 is made up of 15 amino acids.

This rearrangement joins TRBV7-2 to TRBJ2-2, with TRBD1 matching over 8 bases. Germline values: CDR1 SGHTA, CDR2 FQGNSA. The CDR3 is made up of 15 amino acids. The J segment lost 6 bases and the V segment lost 5 bases, leaving 8 bases of the junction unmatched. CDR3 amino acids: CASSLRTGNAGELFF. CDR3 bases: TGTGCCAGCAGCCTAAGGACAGGGAATGCCGGGGAGCTGTTTTTT.

The chain couples TRBV2 to TRBJ1-2, with no clear D. The CDR3 loop spans 14 amino acids. Germline V gene lookup returns CDR1 SNHLY and CDR2 FYNNEI. V shed 0 bases and J shed 4 bases, with 9 bases lying between them. This chain's CDR3 is CASSEAGWFYGYTF. The CDR3 nucleotides read TGTGCCAGCAGTGAAGCGGGGTGGTTCTATGGCTACACCTTC.

In regard to this clone: One base away lies a much larger clone, so this may be a sequencing read error. The same CDR3 arises from other DNA sequences in this sample as well. The chain links TRBV28 to TRBJ1-2, with D possibly matching TRBD1 (6 bases). V gave up 8 bases and J gave up 6 bases, with 16 bases separating them. This CDR3 is built from 13 residues. Germline V gene lookup returns CDR1 MDHEN and CDR2 SYDVKM. The CDR3 reads CASRVGGENGYTF. Here the CDR3 DNA reads TGTGCCAGCCGAGTAGGGGGTGAGAATGGCTACACCTTC.

V gene TRBV10-1 combines with J gene TRBJ2-7; 7 positions agree with TRBD1. This CDR3 is built from 15 residues. V trimming: 8 bases; J trimming: 5 bases; junction bases outside the gene matches: 15. Per germline, CDR1 WNHNN and CDR2 SYGVQD (reference sequence). For the CDR3, the DNA is TGCGCCAGCTATCTCGACAGGGACGCCGCCGACGAGCAGTACTTC. Translated: CASYLDRDAADEQYF.

This rearrangement joins TRBV2 to TRBJ2-7, with TRBD2 as a possible D gene (7 bases). V was shortened by 7 bases and J by 0 bases, with 13 bases between the two germline ends. This CDR3 contains 14 residues. Germline V lookup: CDR1 SNHLY, CDR2 FYNNEI. In nucleotides, the CDR3 is TGTGCCAGCAAGGGGGGGGGACCCTCCTACGAGCAGTACTTC. It encodes CASKGGGPSYEQYF.

The chain uses TRBV7-3 and TRBJ2-7, with 7 bases aligning to TRBD1. Trimming cost V 6 bases and J 0 bases; bases outside gene matches: 8. The CDR3 consists of 15 residues. CDR1 and CDR2 from the germline V gene are SGHTA and FQGTGA. CDR3 DNA: TGTGCCAGCAGTCTATCCGAGGGGGCCTCCTACGAGCAGTACTTC. It yields the protein CASSLSEGASYEQYF.

This clone was seen a single time. The chain is built from TRBV4-3 and TRBJ2-7; 10 positions match TRBD2. The CDR3 loop spans 17 amino acids. Losses at the gene ends were 1 base for V and 0 bases for J; bases not matched to a gene: 6. CDR1 and CDR2 from the germline V gene are LGHNA and YSLEER. The CDR3 bases are TGCGCCAGCAGCCAAGTCGGACTAGCGGACCACTCCTACGAGCAGTACTTC. The encoded protein is CASSQVGLADHSYEQYF.

The chain carries TRBV7-3 and TRBJ2-7; 9 bases map to TRBD1. The J segment lost 1 base and the V segment lost 4 bases, leaving 2 bases of the junction unmatched. Germline CDR1 is SGHTA and CDR2 is FQGTGA. The CDR3 has 14 amino acids. CDR3 sequence reads: CASSYGTGSYEQYF. CDR3 DNA: TGTGCCAGCAGCTATGGGACAGGGTCCTACGAGCAGTACTTC.

V gene TRBV4-1 combines with J gene TRBJ2-5, with D unclear. CDR3 size: 13 residues. V gave up 4 bases and J gave up 4 bases, with 10 bases separating them. Germline V gene lookup returns CDR1 MGHRA and CDR2 YSYEKL. The CDR3: CASSRASGETQYF. CDR3 nucleotide sequence: TGCGCCAGCAGCCGTGCCTCAGGAGAGACCCAGTACTTC.

This chain connects TRBV6-5 to TRBJ2-7; D perhaps matches TRBD2 (5 bases). Trimming took off 6 bases at V and 7 bases at J, with 16 bases between the two ends. CDR1 MNHEY and CDR2 SVGAGI come from the germline V gene. The CDR3 has 13 amino acids. The CDR3 coding sequence is TGTGCCAGCAGGCGATCGGGGTCCGGTGAGCAGTACTTC. Protein: CASRRSGSGEQYF.

The gene calls are TRBV11-2 and TRBJ2-1; 7 bases are a match to TRBD2. Germline loops: CDR1 SGHAT, CDR2 FQNNGV. The J segment lost 3 bases and the V segment lost 1 base, leaving 6 bases of the junction unmatched. This CDR3 has 16 amino acids. The DNA for the CDR3 is TGTGCCAGCAGCTTAGTTCGCGGGAGTAACTACAATGAGCAGTTCTTC. Its translation is CASSLVRGSNYNEQFF.

The chain carries TRBV29-1 and TRBJ2-7, with 10 bases that match TRBD2. CDR3 length equals 13 residues. Germline CDR1 reads SQVTM; CDR2 reads ANQGSEA. The J segment lost 3 bases and the V segment lost 6 bases, leaving 5 bases of the junction unmatched. The CDR3 spells CSVAGTSDYEQYF. The CDR3 DNA follows: TGCAGCGTGGCTGGGACTAGCGACTACGAGCAGTACTTC.

The chain combines TRBV7-2 with TRBJ2-2; either TRBD1 or TRBD2 may fit D (6 bases each). V lost 1 base and J lost 5, with 17 bases in between. The CDR3 contains 17 residues. Germline-derived CDR1 and CDR2 are SGHTA and FQGNSA. The CDR3 region is CASSLGVYRGRTGELFF. The CDR3 region has the DNA TGTGCCAGCAGCTTAGGGGTTTATAGGGGGAGGACCGGGGAGCTGTTTTTT.

A few counts support this clone. The rearrangement uses TRBV5-8 and TRBJ2-3; 15 positions agree with TRBD2. Losses at the gene ends were 7 bases for V and 7 bases for J; bases not matched to a gene: 10. This CDR3 is built from 16 residues. Germline assignment: CDR1 SGHTS and CDR2 YDEGEE. CDR3: CASSLGLAGGVNTQYF. The CDR3 coding sequence is TGTGCCAGCTCCCTGGGACTAGCGGGGGGCGTGAATACGCAGTATTTT.

This clone has just one count. V gene TRBV19 combines with J gene TRBJ2-1; D is ambiguous. Germline lookup yields CDR1 LNHDA and CDR2 SQIVND (reference sequence). V was clipped by 6 bases and J by 9 bases, with 12 bases between them. The length of the CDR3 is 12 residues. CDR3 DNA sequence: TGTGCCAGTAGCGCGGCAGGCGGTGAGCAGTTCTTC. Amino acid sequence: CASSAAGGEQFF.

This clone was counted a single time. The V call is TRBV6-6, the J call TRBJ2-5; D may match TRBD1 or TRBD2 (5 bases each). V lost 2 bases to trimming and J lost 0 bases, with 10 bases between them. The CDR3 is 15 amino acids. Germline values: CDR1 MNHNY, CDR2 SVGAGI (reference sequence). CDR3 bases: TGTGCCAGCAGTTACGGTGGGGGTGACCAAGAGACCCAGTACTTC. Amino acid sequence: CASSYGGGDQETQYF.

For this clone: Its ends do not fully match the called genes, so a read error is possible. This chain joins TRBV7-2 and TRBJ2-7, with 8 bases aligning to TRBD1. Germline loops: CDR1 SGHTA, CDR2 FQGNSA. The CDR3 covers 16 residues. CDR3 sequence reads: CASTLETRRGQNEQYF. The CDR3 DNA is TGTGCCAGCACCTTAGAGACCCGCAGGGGGCAGAACGAGCAGTACTTC.

The chain is built from TRBV5-5 and TRBJ2-5; tentative D call: TRBD2 (6 bases). Germline values: CDR1 SGHKS, CDR2 YYEKEE (reference sequence). The V gene lost 0 bases and the J gene lost 5 bases, with 17 bases spanning the gap. This CDR3 spans 16 amino acids. In DNA form, the CDR3 reads TGTGCCAGCAGCTTGGGAGGAGGGACGGTAGGGGAGACCCAGTACTTC. Residues: CASSLGGGTVGETQYF. The variable domain in full, with the rest retrieved from reference TRBV5-5 and TRBJ2-5, is DAGVTQSPTHLIKTRGQQVTLRCSPISGHKSVSWYQQVLGQGPQFIFQYYEKEERGRGNFPDRFSARQFPNYSSELNVNALLLGDSALYLCASSLGGGTVGETQYFGPGTRLLVL.

This sequence joins TRBV5-5 and TRBJ2-1, with 7 bases lining up with TRBD2. The trim removed 0 bases at V and 6 bases at J, leaving 9 bases unmatched. The CDR3 spans 16 residues. Germline V gives CDR1 SGHKS, CDR2 YYEKEE (reference sequence). For the CDR3, the DNA is TGTGCCAGCAGCTTGGGGCGGACTAGTGAGGGCAATGAGCAGTTCTTC. Its translation: CASSLGRTSEGNEQFF. Drawing the rest from reference TRBV5-5 and TRBJ2-1, the complete variable domain is DAGVTQSPTHLIKTRGQQVTLRCSPISGHKSVSWYQQVLGQGPQFIFQYYEKEERGRGNFPDRFSARQFPNYSSELNVNALLLGDSALYLCASSLGRTSEGNEQFFGPGTRLTVL.

DNA of the CDR3: TGTGCCAGAAGCCTTTGGAAGCGCACAGATACGCAGTATTTT. This gives the protein CARSLWKRTDTQYF. This chain connects TRBV5-3 to TRBJ2-3, with D hard to call. TRBV5-3 is assigned to the ORF class and has an uncertain function. The CDR3 is made up of 14 amino acids. Trimming pared 4 bases from V and 1 base from J, leaving 10 bases between.

The CDR3 region is CASSLSGTGLNTIYF. The CDR3 nucleotides are TGTGCCAGCAGCCTATCCGGGACAGGACTCAACACCATATATTTT. The gene calls are TRBV11-2 and TRBJ1-3, with TRBD1 matching 8 bases. Germline loops: CDR1 SGHAT, CDR2 FQNNGV. With V trimmed by 5 bases and J by 7 bases, 10 bases remained unmatched. The CDR3 is made up of 15 amino acids.